Following are 32 T cell receptor beta chains from one sample sequenced in a study of blood T cells in healthy people across ages. The authors ran a second PCR of 7 to 11 cycles using a sample-barcoded 5' primer and a J-beta primer mix. TCRdb re-called the 5' RACE reads with MiXCR, one entry per CDR3 protein. The sample includes about 970,000 distinct CDR3 sequences, about 53% of them seen just once. The sample was blood. These receptors were taken from a woman in her sixties in good health.

A single count supports this clonotype. The chain has TRBV13 and TRBJ2-3; 11 bases align to TRBD2. The CDR3 is 15 amino acids. V was clipped by 5 bases and J by 10 bases; unmatched bases: 11. CDR1 and CDR2 (germline): PRHDT, FYEKMQ (reference sequence). The CDR3 loop is CASSPGLAEVYAQYF. CDR3 coding DNA: TGTGCCAGCAGCCCGGGACTAGCGGAGGTTTATGCGCAGTATTTT.

J is TRBJ2-1 and V is TRBV11-3; TRBD2 matches at 13 bases. Per germline, CDR1 SGHNT and CDR2 YENEEA. With 5 bases clipped from V and 9 bases from J, the junction kept 4 bases outside the gene matches. This CDR3 region has 14 residues. CDR3 residues: CASSMGLAGTEQFF. CDR3 sequence (DNA): TGTGCCAGCAGCATGGGACTAGCGGGAACTGAGCAGTTCTTC.

The chain has TRBV18 and TRBJ2-3; no reliable D call. V lost 3 bases to trimming and J lost 6 bases, with 10 bases between them. This CDR3 comprises 13 residues. Germline V gene data show CDR1 as KGHSH and CDR2 as LQKENI. CDR3 coding DNA: TGTGCCAGCTCACCCGTCCTAGTGGATACGCAGTATTTT. Amino acid sequence: CASSPVLVDTQYF.

The rearrangement links TRBV4-1 to TRBJ1-4; D not resolved. The CDR3 is 14 residues long. Germline V gene lookup returns CDR1 MGHRA and CDR2 YSYEKL. V was shortened by 0 bases and J by 4 bases, with 6 bases between the two germline ends. This chain's CDR3 is CASSQERFNEKLFF. The DNA for the CDR3 is TGCGCCAGCAGCCAAGAGAGATTTAATGAAAAACTGTTTTTT.

In this sample, this clonotype turned up a few times. CDR3 sequence (DNA): TGTGCCAGCAGTTTCGCAGGGACTCAAGAGACCCAGTACTTC. It translates to CASSFAGTQETQYF. The rearrangement joins TRBV12-3 or TRBV12-4 to TRBJ2-5, with TRBD2 as a possible D gene (6 bases). CDR3 length equals 14 residues. The germline V and J ends were trimmed by 3 bases and 2 bases, with 10 bases remaining between them.

This clonotype appeared many times. The chain recombines TRBV20-1 with TRBJ2-7, with 9 bases lining up with TRBD2. This CDR3 is built from 15 residues. V was pared by 5 bases and J by 6 bases, with 14 bases of the junction left unmatched. The V gene's germline CDR1 is DFQATT and CDR2 SNEGSKA (reference sequence). CDR3 nucleotide sequence: TGCAGTGCTTTCGTTAGCGGGAGTGAGTACGGCGAGCAGTACTTC. This gives the protein CSAFVSGSEYGEQYF.

V gene TRBV28 combines with J gene TRBJ1-2; 9 nucleotides match TRBD1. Germline CDR1 MDHEN, CDR2 SYDVKM. Losses at the gene ends were 5 bases for V and 4 bases for J; bases not matched to a gene: 8. The CDR3 has 15 amino acids. In nucleotides, the CDR3 is TGTGCCAGCAGTCCCGGGGACAGGGCTTCCTATGGCTACACCTTC. This gives the protein CASSPGDRASYGYTF.

The CDR3 here is CASSLGGTADKAFF. The DNA for the CDR3 is TGTGCCAGCAGCTTAGGTGGGACAGCTGACAAAGCTTTCTTT. This chain joins TRBV7-2 and TRBJ1-1; 7 bases are shared with TRBD1. The ends lost 1 base at V and 9 bases at J; junction bases unmatched: 8. Germline values: CDR1 SGHTA, CDR2 FQGNSA. The CDR3 is 14 amino acids.

The V call is TRBV6-5, the J call TRBJ1-2, with a tentative D call TRBD1 (5 bases). Trimming took 6 bases from V and 4 from J, leaving 9 bases between them. From germline, CDR1 is MNHEY and CDR2 SVGAGI. This CDR3 region has 12 residues. Written as DNA, the CDR3 is TGTGCCAGCAGGACAGATCCCTATGGCTACACCTTC. Translation gives CASRTDPYGYTF.

In this sample, this clonotype turned up a few times. This rearrangement joins TRBV7-2 to TRBJ2-7; D unclear. The CDR3 is made up of 12 amino acids. CDR1 is SGHTA and CDR2 is FQGNSA in the germline V gene. The germline V and J ends were trimmed by 3 bases and 4 bases, with 7 bases remaining between them. CDR3 in amino acids: CASSLQYYEQYF. The CDR3 region has the DNA TGTGCCAGCAGCTTGCAGTATTACGAGCAGTACTTC.

J is TRBJ2-7 and V is TRBV20-1; D gene ambiguous. The V gene's germline CDR1 is DFQATT and CDR2 SNEGSKA (reference sequence). Trimming shortened V by 6 bases and J by 1 base, and 13 bases separated the two germline ends. The CDR3 runs 13 residues. CDR3 loop: CSAEARMSYEQYF. The CDR3 DNA follows: TGCAGTGCGGAAGCTAGAATGTCCTACGAGCAGTACTTC.

This clonotype came up a few times. The chain links TRBV7-2 to TRBJ2-7, with 8 nucleotides matching TRBD1. Germline CDR1 reads SGHTA; CDR2 reads FQGNSA. The CDR3 runs to 15 residues. With V trimmed by 5 bases and J by 8 bases, 14 bases remained unmatched. The CDR3 DNA reads TGTGCCAGCAGCCTCCCCGGGACAGGTAAAAGAAAGCAGTACTTC. This encodes CASSLPGTGKRKQYF.

DNA of the CDR3: TGTGCCAGCAGTGTTAGGCGGCTGCAGGGGGCGTACGAGCAGTACTTC. Protein sequence: CASSVRRLQGAYEQYF. The chain recombines TRBV2 with TRBJ2-7, with TRBD1 matching 8 bases. J lost 4 bases, V lost 4 bases, and 12 bases had no gene match. Per the germline V gene, CDR1 is SNHLY and CDR2 is FYNNEI. This CDR3 spans 16 amino acids.

This chain connects TRBV18 to TRBJ2-1, with 9 bases matching TRBD1. V lost 4 bases to trimming and J lost 15 bases; unmatched junction nucleotides: 10. Germline V gene data show CDR1 as KGHSH and CDR2 as LQKENI. The CDR3 sequence is 13 residues long. The CDR3 DNA is TGTGCCAGCTCACGGACAGGGGACCCTACCGTGTTCTTC. It encodes CASSRTGDPTVFF.

The chain recombines TRBV20-1 with TRBJ2-7; D unresolved. The CDR3 has 12 amino acids. The germline gives CDR1 DFQATT, CDR2 SNEGSKA (reference sequence). CDR3: CSGTNTNYEQYF. In DNA, the CDR3 is TGCAGCGGAACCAACACTAACTACGAGCAGTACTTC.

The chain has TRBV27 and TRBJ1-5; 10 nucleotides match TRBD1. Germline trimming cut 3 bases from V and 5 bases from J; bases unmatched to any gene: 4. The CDR3 runs 15 residues. CDR1 MNHEY and CDR2 SMNVEV come from the germline V gene (reference sequence). CDR3 in DNA: TGTGCCAGCAGTTTTAAGGGACAGGGGTATCAGCCCCAGCATTTT. It encodes CASSFKGQGYQPQHF.

The V call is TRBV20-1, the J call TRBJ1-6; no definite D call. The V gene lost 5 bases and the J gene lost 0 bases, with 8 bases spanning the gap. Germline lookup yields CDR1 DFQATT and CDR2 SNEGSKA (reference sequence). The CDR3 runs 14 residues. The CDR3 here is CSALRSSYNSPLHF. CDR3 in DNA: TGCAGTGCTCTACGGAGCTCCTATAATTCACCCCTCCACTTT.

This rearrangement joins TRBV19 to TRBJ2-2; possibly TRBD2 for D (5 bases). The V and J ends lost 5 bases and 4 bases respectively, with 14 bases between them. Germline V CDR1 and CDR2: LNHDA, SQIVND (reference sequence). This CDR3 spans 15 amino acids. The CDR3 region is CASSSPGKGTGELFF. The CDR3 nucleotides are TGTGCCAGTAGTTCGCCCGGGAAGGGCACCGGGGAGCTGTTTTTT.

The sample holds a few counts of this clonotype. The chain links TRBV5-1 to TRBJ2-7; 14 positions agree with TRBD2. After removal of 0 bases from V and 4 bases from J, the junction contained 12 bases not matched to a gene. Germline CDR1 reads SGHRS; CDR2 reads YFSETQ. This CDR3 has 19 amino acids. The CDR3 spells CASSLVPSTSGRAYYEQYF. In DNA, the CDR3 is TGCGCCAGCAGCTTGGTTCCATCGACTAGCGGGAGGGCCTATTACGAGCAGTACTTC.

The V call is TRBV12-3 or TRBV12-4, the J call TRBJ2-1; the D is unclear. The length of the CDR3 is 13 residues. The V gene lost 3 bases and the J gene lost 8 bases, with 11 bases spanning the gap. CDR3: CASSLSNSYEQFF. The CDR3 coding sequence is TGTGCCAGCAGTTTGTCAAACTCTTATGAGCAGTTCTTC.

This chain connects TRBV12-3 or TRBV12-4 to TRBJ2-3, with 8 bases that match TRBD2. With V trimmed by 4 bases and J by 9 bases, 15 bases remained unmatched. The CDR3 has 16 amino acids. The CDR3 loop reads CASSSGGREVRETQYF. In nucleotides, the CDR3 is TGTGCCAGCAGTTCTGGGGGGCGGGAGGTCCGAGAGACGCAGTATTTT.

This clonotype was detected a few times. The chain recombines TRBV7-2 with TRBJ1-2; 9 bases fit TRBD1. The CDR3 consists of 13 residues. Trimming cost V 5 bases and J 7 bases; bases outside gene matches: 5. Germline assignment: CDR1 SGHTA and CDR2 FQGNSA. CDR3 loop: CASSGTGNGGYTF. CDR3 coding DNA: TGTGCCAGCAGCGGGACAGGGAACGGTGGCTACACCTTC.

This clonotype was seen only a few times. The chain joins TRBV27 to TRBJ2-3, with a possible D match to TRBD1 (5 bases). The germline V gene has CDR1 MNHEY and CDR2 SMNVEV (reference sequence). The CDR3 length is 14 residues. V lost 3 bases and J 5 bases, leaving 12 bases between the germline ends. The CDR3 nucleotides read TGTGCCAGCAGTTTCGTCAGGGCCAGAGATACGCAGTATTTT. It is translated as CASSFVRARDTQYF.

The V call is TRBV24-1, the J call TRBJ2-1, with 11 bases matching TRBD2. The DNA end lines up better with TRBJ2-7; the J call may be wrong. Germline V CDR1 and CDR2: KGHDR, SFDVKD. This CDR3 is built from 17 residues. CDR3 sequence: CATSDHLAGGTYNEQYF. CDR3 DNA: TGTGCCACCAGTGACCATCTAGCGGGAGGCACCTACAATGAGCAGTACTTC.

On this clonotype: Given a much more abundant clone one base away, this may be a read error. The V gene is TRBV12-3 or TRBV12-4, the J gene TRBJ2-3, with 13 bases fitting TRBD2. The CDR3 covers 16 residues. The CDR3 coding sequence is TGTGCCAGCAGCCACGGACTAGCGGGAGTCTCAGATACGCGGTATTTT. Translation gives CASSHGLAGVSDTRYF.

The chain links TRBV5-6 to TRBJ2-4; D could derive from TRBD1 or TRBD2 (5 bases each). The DNA end lines up better with TRBJ2-7; the J call may be wrong. Germline loops: CDR1 SGHDT, CDR2 YYEEEE. The length of the CDR3 is 19 residues. The CDR3 is CASSLDRNRDVRQIDEQYF. The CDR3 bases are TGTGCCAGCAGCTTGGACCGTAACCGGGACGTTCGCCAGATCGACGAGCAGTACTTC.

The rearrangement joins TRBV3-1 to TRBJ2-7; possibly TRBD2 for D (5 bases). Trimming cost V 2 bases and J 4 bases, with 9 bases left between them. The length of the CDR3 is 13 residues. CDR1 is LGHDT, CDR2 YNNKEL, per germline (reference sequence). Written as DNA, the CDR3 is TGTGCCAGCAGCCAACGCCGGGGTTACGAGCAGTACTTC. Translated, it gives CASSQRRGYEQYF.

The chain couples TRBV4-1 to TRBJ1-1; D not certain. Germline V gene data show CDR1 as MGHRA and CDR2 as YSYEKL. This CDR3 spans 14 amino acids. Trimming took off 1 base at V and 8 bases at J, with 14 bases between the two ends. The CDR3 coding sequence is TGCGCCAGCAGCCAAGGACCCTCACCCTCGGAAGCTTTCTTT. It is translated as CASSQGPSPSEAFF.

The chain joins TRBV14 to TRBJ2-7, with 7 bases aligning to TRBD1. V was clipped by 5 bases and J by 4 bases; unmatched bases: 14. This CDR3 spans 16 amino acids. Germline CDR1 reads SGHDN; CDR2 reads FVKESK. The CDR3 DNA reads TGTGCCAGCAGCAGGACAGGAATACCCCTCGGGTACGAGCAGTACTTC. Translating it yields CASSRTGIPLGYEQYF. Supplemented by reference TRBV14 and TRBJ2-7, the full variable domain reads EAGVTQFPSHSVIEKGQTVTLRCDPISGHDNLYWYRRVMGKEIKFLLHFVKESKQDESGMPNNRFLAERTGGTYSTLKVQPAELEDSGVYFCASSRTGIPLGYEQYFGPGTRLTVT.

This clonotype was seen just once. V and J are TRBV7-2 and TRBJ2-4, with D perhaps matching TRBD1 (6 bases). V was cut by 6 bases and J by 0 bases, with 21 bases left in between. The CDR3 covers 18 residues. CDR1 and CDR2 from the germline V gene are SGHTA and FQGNSA. The CDR3, as DNA: TGTGCCAGCAGTTCCGGGACACACACCGTACTAGCCAAAAACATTCAGTACTTC. This sequence encodes CASSSGTHTVLAKNIQYF.

This clonotype was recorded only once. A much larger clone differs from this one at a single base, so this may be a read error. The chain is built from TRBV9 and TRBJ2-7; 10 bases fit TRBD2. With 3 bases clipped from V and 2 bases from J, the junction kept 2 bases outside the gene matches. The germline V gene encodes CDR1 SGDLS and CDR2 YYNGEE. The CDR3 runs 14 residues. The chain's CDR3 is CASSASGSTYEQYF. CDR3 coding DNA: TGTGCCAGCAGCGCTAGCGGGAGCACCTACGAGCAGTACTTC.

V gene TRBV5-1 combines with J gene TRBJ2-7, with D possibly matching TRBD2 (6 bases). Looked up from germline, CDR1 is SGHRS and CDR2 is YFSETQ. This CDR3 region has 14 residues. Trimming cost V 1 base and J 5 bases, with 13 bases left between them. The CDR3 region has the DNA TGCGCCAGCAGCTTGATTCCCGGAGGGGACGAGCAGTACTTC. It specifies CASSLIPGGDEQYF. Combining the CDR3 with reference TRBV5-1 and TRBJ2-7 gives the whole variable domain KAGVTQTPRYLIKTRGQQVTLSCSPISGHRSVSWYQQTPGQGLQFLFEYFSETQRNKGNFPGRFSGRQFSNSRSEMNVSTLELGDSALYLCASSLIPGGDEQYFGPGTRLTVT.